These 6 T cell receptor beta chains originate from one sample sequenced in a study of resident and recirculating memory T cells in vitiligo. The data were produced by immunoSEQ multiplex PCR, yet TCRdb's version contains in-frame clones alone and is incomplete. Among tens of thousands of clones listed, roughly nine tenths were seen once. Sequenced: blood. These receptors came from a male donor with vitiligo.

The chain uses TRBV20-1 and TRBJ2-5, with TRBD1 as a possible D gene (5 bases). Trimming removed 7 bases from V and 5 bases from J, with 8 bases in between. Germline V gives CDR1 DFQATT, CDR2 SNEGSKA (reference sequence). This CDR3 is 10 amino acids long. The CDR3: CSVAGETQYF. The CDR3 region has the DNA TGCAGTGTGGCAGGGGAGACCCAGTACTTC.

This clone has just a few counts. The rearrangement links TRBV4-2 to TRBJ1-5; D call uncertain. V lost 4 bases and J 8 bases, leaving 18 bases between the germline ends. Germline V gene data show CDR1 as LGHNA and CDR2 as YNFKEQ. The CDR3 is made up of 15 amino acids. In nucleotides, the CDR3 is TGTGCCAGCAGCCCCCAAACTGCCTCTGGAGAGCCCCAGCATTTT. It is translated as CASSPQTASGEPQHF.

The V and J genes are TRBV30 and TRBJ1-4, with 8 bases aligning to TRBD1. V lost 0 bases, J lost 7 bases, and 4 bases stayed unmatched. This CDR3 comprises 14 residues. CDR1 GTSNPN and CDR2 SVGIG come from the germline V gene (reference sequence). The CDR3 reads CAWSVGQGGEKLFF. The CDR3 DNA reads TGTGCCTGGAGTGTCGGACAGGGTGGTGAAAAACTGTTTTTT. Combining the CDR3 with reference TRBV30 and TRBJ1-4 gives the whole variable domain SQTIHQWPATLVQPVGSPLSLECTVEGTSNPNLYWYRQAAGRGLQLLFYSVGIGQISSEVPQNLSASRPQDRQFILSSKKLLLSDSGFYLCAWSVGQGGEKLFFGSGTQLSVL.

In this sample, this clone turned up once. This chain's CDR3 is CASSPDGDSFYGYTF. The CDR3 nucleotides read TGTGCCAGCAGTCCCGACGGGGACAGCTTCTATGGCTACACCTTC. V is TRBV6-5 and J is TRBJ1-2, with 7 bases that match TRBD1. The junction had 10 bases not matched to a gene; V was cut back by 5 bases and J by 4 bases. The germline V gene has CDR1 MNHEY and CDR2 SVGAGI. This CDR3 region has 15 residues.

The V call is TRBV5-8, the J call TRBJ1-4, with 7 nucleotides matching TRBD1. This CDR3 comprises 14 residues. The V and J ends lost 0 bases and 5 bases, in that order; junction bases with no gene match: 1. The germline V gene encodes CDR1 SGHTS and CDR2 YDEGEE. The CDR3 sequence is CASSLVQGNEKLFF. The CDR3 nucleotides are TGTGCCAGCAGCTTGGTACAGGGGAATGAAAAACTGTTTTTT.

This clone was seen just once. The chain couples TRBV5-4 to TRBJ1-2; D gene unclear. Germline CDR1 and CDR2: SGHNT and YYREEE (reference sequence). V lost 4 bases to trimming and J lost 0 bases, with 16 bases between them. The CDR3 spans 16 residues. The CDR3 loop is CASSARGVATNYGYTF. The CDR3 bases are TGTGCCAGCAGCGCCCGGGGAGTGGCGACTAACTATGGCTACACCTTC.